Sequencing of this TCR beta chain was carried out in a study of T cells in Graves' hyperthyroidism and ophthalmopathy. About the research overall: Peripheral blood was taken when the disease was first diagnosed, before any treatment began. Points from the study as a whole: Stable hyperthyroidism was told apart from ophthalmopathy by a model built on 13 V-J features.

V shed 5 bases and J 6 bases; nucleotides not matched to a gene: 5. This CDR3 has 14 residues. Looked up from germline, CDR1 is SGHNT and CDR2 is YENEEA. Points on this clonotype: Its antigen is as yet unknown.

Amplification of TCR beta CDR3 regions used RNA as the template. A set of HTBI primers served as the primers for a first-round RT-PCR of the TCR CDR3. TCRdb processed the multiplex PCR reads anew with MiXCR; each CDR3 protein has one entry. The sample yields about half a million distinct CDR3 sequences, about 16% seen once. Patients affected by ophthalmopathy presented a Clinical Activity Score of at least 3, a NOSPECS grade of at least 4, and disease duration below 3 months. The authors took PBMCs from roughly 9.7 ml fresh peripheral blood. This sequence was found in a woman in her 30s with Graves' ophthalmopathy. Sequencing was done on a sample of blood. The rearrangement uses TRBV11-3 and TRBJ2-2; the match to TRBD2 covers 8 bases. The CDR3 here is CASSPRTSSGELFF. Here the CDR3 DNA reads TGTGCCAGCAGCCCGAGGACTAGCTCCGGGGAGCTGTTTTTT.